Following are 21 T cell receptor beta chains from one sample sequenced in a study of cytomegalovirus exposure and HLA in healthy donors. The PCR had 60 Vbeta and 13 Jbeta primers. Only in-frame clones appear in the TCRdb table, and some are missing; sequencing was by immunoSEQ multiplex PCR. Found here are 170,000 or so clones, approximately 80% of them singletons; the top ten hold roughly 5.2%. The sample consisted of PBMCs. The receptors shown here come from a man in his late teens or twenties in good health and CMV-seronegative.

The chain recombines TRBV28 with TRBJ2-7, with 8 bases lining up with TRBD1. The CDR3 is 18 amino acids. The V and J ends lost 3 bases and 0 bases, in that order; junction bases with no gene match: 13. Germline CDR1 and CDR2: MDHEN and SYDVKM. The CDR3 here is CASSLFTLRGPISYEQYF. The CDR3 DNA reads TGTGCCAGCAGTTTGTTCACCCTCAGGGGGCCCATCTCCTACGAGCAGTACTTC.

The chain uses TRBV18 and TRBJ2-1; D uncertain. The CDR3 has 13 residues. Germline values: CDR1 KGHSH, CDR2 LQKENI. V was shortened by 4 bases and J by 6 bases, with 10 bases between the two germline ends. The DNA of the CDR3 is TGTGCCAGCTCACAAGAGGAGTTCAATGAGCAGTTCTTC. This codes for CASSQEEFNEQFF.

The rearrangement links TRBV18 to TRBJ2-7; 11 bases match TRBD1. The V gene end was trimmed by 6 bases and the J gene end by 3 bases; junction bases not matched to a gene: 7. The CDR3 has 15 amino acids. Looked up from germline, CDR1 is KGHSH and CDR2 is LQKENI. In DNA form, the CDR3 reads TGTGCCAGCTCCTACGGGACAGGGGGAAACTACGAGCAGTACTTC. Translating it yields CASSYGTGGNYEQYF.

The V and J genes are TRBV2 and TRBJ2-7; 7 positions match TRBD2. V lost 0 bases and J lost 3; bases outside the gene matches: 8. Germline V gene lookup returns CDR1 SNHLY and CDR2 FYNNEI. This CDR3 has 16 residues. CDR3 DNA sequence: TGTGCCAGCAGTGAAGCGGGGGGGAGTCTCATCTACGAGCAGTACTTC. Its translation: CASSEAGGSLIYEQYF.

This clone was detected only once. The V call is TRBV7-9, the J call TRBJ2-1, with 9 bases fitting TRBD2. The CDR3 covers 17 residues. The trim removed 5 bases at V and 7 bases at J, leaving 15 bases unmatched. Germline CDR1 and CDR2: SEHNR and FQNEAQ (reference sequence). The CDR3 DNA reads as TGTGCCAGCAGCCCCCTGACGGCTAGCGGGACGACGAATGAGCAGTTCTTC. Its protein product is CASSPLTASGTTNEQFF.

The chain combines TRBV4-1 with TRBJ1-6, with TRBD1 identical over 7 bases. V gave up 4 bases and J gave up 7 bases; unmatched junction bases: 10. CDR3 length equals 16 residues. Germline-derived CDR1 and CDR2 are MGHRA and YSYEKL. CDR3 amino acids: CASSPRGTPENSPLHF. The CDR3 bases are TGCGCCAGCAGCCCCAGGGGGACTCCAGAGAATTCACCCCTCCACTTT.

In nucleotides, the CDR3 is TGTGCCAGCAGCGAAGGGGGCTATGGCTACACCTTC. Amino acid sequence: CASSEGGYGYTF. The V gene is TRBV7-9, the J gene TRBJ1-2, with D possibly matching TRBD1 (6 bases). This CDR3 region has 12 residues. Germline V CDR1 and CDR2: SEHNR, FQNEAQ (reference sequence). Trimming cost V 5 bases and J 4 bases, with 8 bases left between them.

This chain uses TRBV7-9 with TRBJ2-7; 8 bases agree with TRBD1. The CDR3 is 14 amino acids. Germline-derived CDR1 and CDR2 are SEHNR and FQNEAQ (reference sequence). The J segment lost 3 bases and the V segment lost 3 bases, leaving 4 bases of the junction unmatched. The CDR3 reads CASSFPGGIYEQYF. CDR3 nucleotides: TGTGCCAGCAGCTTCCCAGGGGGCATCTACGAGCAGTACTTC.

The chain links TRBV7-9 to TRBJ2-3; D is unclear. The CDR3 runs to 12 residues. V lost 8 bases and J 3 bases, leaving 9 bases between the germline ends. The germline CDR1 and CDR2 sequences are SEHNR and FQNEAQ (reference sequence). The CDR3 reads CASRHGTDTQYF. The CDR3 bases are TGTGCCAGCCGCCACGGGACAGATACGCAGTATTTT.

This clone was detected a few times. The gene calls are TRBV6-5 and TRBJ1-1; D uncertain. The CDR3 length is 12 residues. The V end was cut by 6 bases, the J end by 8 bases, with 13 bases between. CDR1 and CDR2 (germline): MNHEY, SVGAGI. This chain's CDR3 is CASRNLAREAFF. CDR3 DNA sequence: TGTGCCAGCAGAAATCTTGCCAGGGAAGCTTTCTTT.

This chain joins TRBV19 and TRBJ1-2, with D maybe TRBD1 (6 bases). Looked up from germline, CDR1 is LNHDA and CDR2 is SQIVND (reference sequence). The V and J ends lost 6 bases and 3 bases respectively, with 11 bases between them. The CDR3 totals 13 residues. CDR3 DNA sequence: TGTGCCAGTAGAACAGGGACCTACTATGGCTACACCTTC. This encodes CASRTGTYYGYTF. Drawing the rest from reference TRBV19 and TRBJ1-2, the complete variable domain is DGGITQSPKYLFRKEGQNVTLSCEQNLNHDAMYWYRQDPGQGLRLIYYSQIVNDFQKGDIAEGYSVSREKKESFPLTVTSAQKNPTAFYLCASRTGTYYGYTFGSGTRLTVV.

This sequence joins TRBV14 and TRBJ2-2; D gene ambiguous. Trimming shortened V by 1 base and J by 1 base, and 4 bases separated the two germline ends. Per germline, CDR1 SGHDN and CDR2 FVKESK. The CDR3 runs 14 residues. The CDR3 region has the DNA TGTGCCAGCAGCCAAGGCGGGAACACCGGGGAGCTGTTTTTT. Translating gives CASSQGGNTGELFF.

The gene calls are TRBV19 and TRBJ2-5; tentative D call: TRBD2 (5 bases). The CDR3 is 14 residues long. Germline CDR1 reads LNHDA; CDR2 reads SQIVND (reference sequence). Trimming removed 4 bases at V and 4 bases at J, with 13 bases between. In DNA, the CDR3 is TGTGCCAGTAGTACCTTAGCGCGTCGAGAGACCCAGTACTTC. Its translation: CASSTLARRETQYF.

CDR3 coding DNA: TGTGCCAGCCGTTTCTCCGGGACAGGGCGGGCGTGGGAGTTCTTC. Translation gives CASRFSGTGRAWEFF. V is TRBV7-2 and J is TRBJ2-1; 9 bases fit TRBD1. V lost 8 bases, J lost 14 bases, and 19 bases stayed unmatched. Germline CDR1 is SGHTA and CDR2 is FQGNSA. This CDR3 comprises 15 residues.

V gene TRBV19 combines with J gene TRBJ2-1, with 8 bases aligning to TRBD2. The CDR3 extends over 18 amino acids. V trimming: 2 bases; J trimming: 0 bases; junction bases outside the gene matches: 9. CDR1 is LNHDA, CDR2 SQIVND, per germline (reference sequence). The CDR3 coding sequence is TGTGCCAGTAGTATAACCCAAGGTAGCGGGACCTCCTACAATGAGCAGTTCTTC. It is translated as CASSITQGSGTSYNEQFF.

The rearrangement uses TRBV10-2 and TRBJ2-2; a possible D gene is TRBD1 (5 bases). The CDR3 totals 13 residues. Trimming removed 7 bases at V and 2 bases at J, with 8 bases between. Looked up from germline, CDR1 is WSHSY and CDR2 is SAAADI. The CDR3 protein is CASMGPNTGELFF. The CDR3 coding sequence is TGCGCCAGCATGGGGCCCAACACCGGGGAGCTGTTTTTT.

This clone was recorded a few times. J is TRBJ1-1 and V is TRBV7-6; maybe TRBD1 (6 bases). Trimming left V 7 bases short and J 4 bases short, with 13 bases between. Germline values: CDR1 SGHVS, CDR2 FNYEAQ. The CDR3 length is 13 residues. Written as DNA, the CDR3 is TGTGCCAGCACTGGGGGGGGGCTCACTGAAGCTTTCTTT. This sequence encodes CASTGGGLTEAFF. Combining the CDR3 with reference TRBV7-6 and TRBJ1-1 gives the whole variable domain GAGVSQSPRYKVTKRGQDVALRCDPISGHVSLYWYRQALGQGPEFLTYFNYEAQQDKSGLPNDRFSAERPEGSISTLTIQRTEQRDSAMYRCASTGGGLTEAFFGQGTRLTVV.

The CDR3 here is CASSQGLAGTNEQFF. CDR3 nucleotides: TGTGCCAGCAGCCAAGGACTAGCGGGGACCAATGAGCAGTTCTTC. This chain links TRBV5-4 with TRBJ2-1; 12 bases match TRBD2. V was pared by 4 bases and J by 6 bases, with 5 bases of the junction left unmatched. Germline V gives CDR1 SGHNT, CDR2 YYREEE (reference sequence). CDR3 length: 15 residues.

The V gene is TRBV2, the J gene TRBJ1-6; D is unclear. Germline lookup yields CDR1 SNHLY and CDR2 FYNNEI. V lost 3 bases, J lost 14 bases, and 11 bases lay in between. The CDR3 is 12 amino acids. The CDR3 region is CASSEGVPALHF. The CDR3 coding sequence is TGTGCCAGCAGTGAGGGCGTTCCGGCCCTCCACTTT.

The chain uses TRBV29-1 and TRBJ2-5; D is uncertain. Trimming pared 6 bases from V and 4 bases from J, leaving 6 bases between. The CDR3 length is 10 residues. Germline loops: CDR1 SQVTM, CDR2 ANQGSEA. Here the CDR3 DNA reads TGCAGCGTCCGGTCAGAGACCCAGTACTTC. Translating it yields CSVRSETQYF.

The chain links TRBV7-2 to TRBJ2-7; 8 bases match TRBD2. The trim removed 1 base at V and 1 base at J, leaving 3 bases unmatched. The CDR3 consists of 15 residues. Germline V gene sequence: CDR1 SGHTA, CDR2 FQGNSA. The CDR3 DNA reads TGTGCCAGCAGCTTAGTTGGCGGGAGGTCCTACGAGCAGTACTTC. This codes for CASSLVGGRSYEQYF.